This TCR beta chain comes out of a study of CD8 T cells in ankylosing spondylitis. Regarding the study as a whole: Peripheral blood held disease-linked clones only at relatively low frequency, and these were CD8+. In ankylosing spondylitis patients, matched synovial fluid reportedly showed significant enrichment of disease-linked clones.

As the method for making TCR beta libraries, quantitative 5'-RACE with molecular barcodes was used. A single record per CDR3 protein comes from TCRdb applying MiXCR to the 5' RACE reads. The sample has over 150,000 distinct CDR3 sequences, around 13% seen once. In its sample, this clonotype was seen many times. Its specificity is unknown. Germline CDR1 reads SGHRS; CDR2 reads YFSETQ. V gave up 4 bases and J gave up 5 bases, with 9 bases separating them. The CDR3 totals 12 residues. Sequencing input: blood, either unsorted or a sorted T cell fraction (not recorded which). The TCR comes from a male donor with ankylosing spondylitis or in good health (not recorded which). The chain joins TRBV5-1 to TRBJ1-2; unclear D gene. CDR3: CASSVNSYGYTF. The CDR3 DNA follows: TGCGCCAGCAGCGTGAACAGTTATGGCTACACCTTC.